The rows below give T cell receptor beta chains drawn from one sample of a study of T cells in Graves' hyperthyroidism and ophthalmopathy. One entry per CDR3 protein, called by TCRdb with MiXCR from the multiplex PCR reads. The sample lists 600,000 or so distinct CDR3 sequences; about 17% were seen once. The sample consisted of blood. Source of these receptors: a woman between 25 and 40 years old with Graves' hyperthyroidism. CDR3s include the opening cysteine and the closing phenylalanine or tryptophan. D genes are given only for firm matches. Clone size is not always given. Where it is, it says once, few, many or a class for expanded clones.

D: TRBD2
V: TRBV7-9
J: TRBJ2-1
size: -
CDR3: CASSFPPGTSEIYNEQFF
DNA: TGTGCCAGCAGCTTCCCCCCCGGGACTAGCGAAATCTACAATGAGCAGTTCTTC

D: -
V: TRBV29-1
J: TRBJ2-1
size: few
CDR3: CSGEEGNEQFF
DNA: TGCAGCGGGGAGGAGGGGAATGAGCAGTTCTTC

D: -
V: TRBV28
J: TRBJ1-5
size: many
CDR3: CASSVGSQPQHF
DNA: TGTGCCAGCAGCGTAGGTAGTCAGCCCCAGCATTTT

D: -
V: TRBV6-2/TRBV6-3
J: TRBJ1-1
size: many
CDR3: CASSYSIQGGTEAFF
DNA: TGTGCCAGCAGTTACTCGATACAAGGGGGCACTGAAGCTTTCTTT

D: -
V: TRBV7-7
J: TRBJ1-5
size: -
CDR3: CASSLAVGRPQHF
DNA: TGTGCTAGCAGCTTAGCGGTCGGTCGGCCCCAGCATTTT

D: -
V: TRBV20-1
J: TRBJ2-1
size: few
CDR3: CSARDRGGTSSYNEQFF
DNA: TGCAGTGCTAGAGATCGGGGCGGGACCAGCTCCTACAATGAGCAGTTCTTC

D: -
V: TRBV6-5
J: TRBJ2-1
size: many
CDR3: CASSYSTPDEGYNEQFF
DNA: TGTGCCAGCAGTTACTCGACCCCGGACGAGGGGTACAATGAGCAGTTCTTC

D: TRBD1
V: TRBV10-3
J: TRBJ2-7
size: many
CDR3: CAISDGTGAGYEQYF
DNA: TGTGCCATCAGTGACGGGACAGGGGCTGGGTACGAGCAGTACTTC

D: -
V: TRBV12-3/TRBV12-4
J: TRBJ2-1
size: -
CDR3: CASSLAGRMSSYNEQFF
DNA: TGTGCCAGCAGTTTAGCGGGACGGATGAGCTCCTACAATGAGCAGTTCTTC

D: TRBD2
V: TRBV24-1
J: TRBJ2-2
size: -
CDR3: CATSTLAGLNTGELFF
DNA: TGTGCCACCAGTACGCTAGCGGGCCTCAACACCGGGGAGCTGTTTTTT

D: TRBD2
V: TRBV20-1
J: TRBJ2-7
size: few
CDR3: CSAGLAGGNEQYF
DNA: TGCAGTGCTGGACTAGCGGGAGGGAACGAGCAGTACTTC

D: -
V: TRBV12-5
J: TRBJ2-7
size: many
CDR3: CASGEDTYEQYF
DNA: TGTGCTAGTGGTGAGGACACCTACGAGCAGTACTTC

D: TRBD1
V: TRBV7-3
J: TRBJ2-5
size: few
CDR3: CASSPNFRGPQETQYF
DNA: TGTGCCAGCAGCCCCAATTTCAGGGGGCCCCAAGAGACCCAGTACTTC

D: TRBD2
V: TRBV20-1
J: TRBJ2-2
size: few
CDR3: CSAVSGRAPGELFF
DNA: TGCAGTGCGGTTAGCGGGAGGGCCCCCGGGGAGCTGTTTTTT

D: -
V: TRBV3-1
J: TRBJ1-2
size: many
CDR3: CASSQYANYGYTF
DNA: TGTGCCAGCAGCCAATACGCTAACTATGGCTACACCTTC

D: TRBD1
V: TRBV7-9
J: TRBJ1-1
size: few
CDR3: CASQGAIRDTEAFF
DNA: TGTGCCAGTCAGGGGGCTATTAGGGACACTGAAGCTTTCTTT

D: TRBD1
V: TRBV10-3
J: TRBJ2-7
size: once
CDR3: CAISDGTGSTYEQYF
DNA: TGTGCCATCAGTGATGGGACAGGGTCGACCTACGAGCAGTACTTC

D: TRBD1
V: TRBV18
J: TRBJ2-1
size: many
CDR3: CASSRFGTGGLEQFF
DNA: TGTGCCAGCTCGCGCTTCGGGACAGGGGGCCTTGAGCAGTTCTTC

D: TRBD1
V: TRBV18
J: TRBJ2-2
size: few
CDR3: CASSRRQGGQTGELFF
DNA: TGTGCCAGCTCACGACGACAGGGGGGACAGACCGGGGAGCTGTTTTTT

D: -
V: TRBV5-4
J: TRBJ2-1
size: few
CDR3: CASSTGPRGEQFF
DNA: TGTGCCAGCAGCACGGGGCCGAGGGGTGAGCAGTTCTTC

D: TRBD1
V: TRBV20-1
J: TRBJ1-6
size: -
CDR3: CSARDRGRNSPLHF
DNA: TGCAGTGCTAGAGACAGGGGGCGGAATTCACCCCTCCACTTT

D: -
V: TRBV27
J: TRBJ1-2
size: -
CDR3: CASSLAGTPFYGYTF
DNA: TGTGCCAGCAGTTTAGCGGGCACTCCATTTTATGGCTACACCTTC

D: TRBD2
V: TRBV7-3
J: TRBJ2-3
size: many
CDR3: CASSPGALAGDTQYF
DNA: TGTGCCAGCAGCCCGGGAGCACTAGCGGGAGATACGCAGTATTTT

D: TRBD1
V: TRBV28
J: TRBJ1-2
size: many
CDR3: CASSEPGQGVSGYTF
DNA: TGTGCCAGCAGTGAACCGGGACAGGGAGTAAGTGGCTACACCTTC

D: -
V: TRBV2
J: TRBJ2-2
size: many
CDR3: CASTNSQGQNTGELFF
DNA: TGTGCCAGCACGAATAGCCAGGGACAAAACACCGGGGAGCTGTTTTTT

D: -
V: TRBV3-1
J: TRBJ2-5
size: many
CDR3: CASSQEFQETQYF
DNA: TGTGCCAGCAGCCAAGAATTCCAAGAGACCCAGTACTTC

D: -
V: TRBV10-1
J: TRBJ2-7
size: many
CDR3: CASSESGENYEQYF
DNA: TGCGCCAGCAGTGAATCAGGGGAGAACTACGAGCAGTACTTC